This is a list of T cell receptor beta chains from one sample in a study of OX40 agonist ivuxolimab in advanced cancers. The data were produced by immunoSEQ multiplex PCR, yet TCRdb's version contains in-frame clones alone and is incomplete. The sample includes some 44,000 clones, about 86% of them seen just once. Material: CD4+ or CD8+ T cells sorted from blood, obtained in a trial of the OX40 agonist ivuxolimab. These receptors all come from an adult with an advanced solid tumor such as melanoma, head and neck, liver or kidney cancer. The CDR3 runs from the conserved cysteine through the conserved F or W. The D gene is left open where the match is weak. A row's size may be missing; if present it is once, few, many or a size class.

d_call: -; j_call: TRBJ1-1; v_call: TRBV2; clone_size: -; cdr3_aa: CASSVTGNTEAFF; cdr3_nt: TGTGCCAGCAGTGTGACTGGGAACACTGAAGCTTTCTTT
d_call: -; j_call: TRBJ1-1; v_call: TRBV28; clone_size: -; cdr3_aa: CASSPVKTTQAVNTEAFF; cdr3_nt: TGTGCCAGCAGTCCTGTGAAGACGACACAGGCGGTGAACACTGAAGCTTTCTTT
d_call: TRBD1; j_call: TRBJ1-2; v_call: TRBV19; clone_size: -; cdr3_aa: CASLRGRDGYTF; cdr3_nt: TGTGCCAGCCTAAGGGGGCGGGATGGCTACACCTTC
d_call: -; j_call: TRBJ2-7; v_call: TRBV28; clone_size: -; cdr3_aa: CASSGNRWTGTYEQYF; cdr3_nt: TGTGCCAGCAGTGGGAATCGATGGACGGGCACCTACGAGCAGTACTTC
d_call: TRBD1; j_call: TRBJ1-2; v_call: TRBV28; clone_size: -; cdr3_aa: CASSVPRGYGYTF; cdr3_nt: TGTGCCAGCAGTGTCCCCAGGGGGTATGGCTACACCTTC
d_call: -; j_call: TRBJ2-5; v_call: TRBV9; clone_size: -; cdr3_aa: CASSVQLQETQYF; cdr3_nt: TGTGCCAGCAGCGTACAGTTACAAGAGACCCAGTACTTC
d_call: TRBD2; j_call: TRBJ2-1; v_call: TRBV5-1; clone_size: -; cdr3_aa: CASSPTGTSPEQFF; cdr3_nt: TGCGCCAGCAGCCCGACAGGGACTAGCCCTGAGCAGTTCTTC
d_call: TRBD1; j_call: TRBJ1-6; v_call: TRBV9; clone_size: -; cdr3_aa: CASSGRDRANSPLHF; cdr3_nt: TGTGCCAGCAGCGGCCGGGACAGGGCTAATTCACCCCTCCACTTT
d_call: -; j_call: TRBJ2-1; v_call: TRBV7-9; clone_size: -; cdr3_aa: CASSPGLDNEQFF; cdr3_nt: TGTGCCAGCAGCCCAGGGCTAGACAATGAGCAGTTCTTC
d_call: -; j_call: TRBJ2-7; v_call: TRBV30; clone_size: once; cdr3_aa: CAWSQTGFSYEQYF; cdr3_nt: TGTGCCTGGAGTCAAACAGGGTTCTCCTACGAGCAGTACTTC
d_call: -; j_call: TRBJ2-5; v_call: TRBV7-9; clone_size: -; cdr3_aa: CASSNRIWETQYF; cdr3_nt: TGTGCCAGCAGCAACCGTATTTGGGAGACCCAGTACTTC
d_call: -; j_call: TRBJ1-2; v_call: TRBV11-1; clone_size: -; cdr3_aa: CASSPRGYGYTF; cdr3_nt: TGTGCCAGCAGCCCAAGGGGTTATGGCTACACCTTC
d_call: TRBD2; j_call: TRBJ2-2; v_call: TRBV5-3; clone_size: -; cdr3_aa: CARSFGSGGAGSNTGELFF; cdr3_nt: TGTGCCAGAAGCTTTGGTAGCGGGGGGGCCGGGTCGAACACCGGGGAGCTGTTTTTT
d_call: TRBD2; j_call: TRBJ2-5; v_call: TRBV6-5; clone_size: once; cdr3_aa: CASTRLAGPQETQYF; cdr3_nt: TGTGCCAGCACACGACTAGCGGGCCCCCAAGAGACCCAGTACTTC
d_call: -; j_call: TRBJ1-5; v_call: TRBV30; clone_size: -; cdr3_aa: CAWSSGGGGQPQHF; cdr3_nt: TGTGCCTGGAGTTCAGGCGGGGGTGGCCAGCCCCAGCATTTT
d_call: -; j_call: TRBJ2-1; v_call: TRBV29-1; clone_size: -; cdr3_aa: CSVDLYNEQFF; cdr3_nt: TGCAGCGTTGACCTCTACAATGAGCAGTTCTTC
d_call: -; j_call: TRBJ1-5; v_call: TRBV4-1; clone_size: -; cdr3_aa: CASSQETGLHQPQHF; cdr3_nt: TGCGCCAGCAGCCAAGAAACAGGGCTCCATCAGCCCCAGCATTTT
d_call: TRBD2; j_call: TRBJ2-3; v_call: TRBV28; clone_size: -; cdr3_aa: CASSRGGDTDTQYF; cdr3_nt: TGTGCCAGCAGCCGCGGGGGGGACACAGATACGCAGTATTTT
d_call: -; j_call: TRBJ1-2; v_call: TRBV9; clone_size: -; cdr3_aa: CASSVEGRGLNYGYTF; cdr3_nt: TGTGCCAGCAGCGTAGAAGGGAGGGGCCTTAACTATGGCTACACCTTC
d_call: -; j_call: TRBJ1-4; v_call: TRBV5-5; clone_size: -; cdr3_aa: CASSPPPDGYRGEKLFF; cdr3_nt: TGTGCCAGCAGCCCACCGCCGGATGGGTACCGGGGGGAAAAACTGTTTTTT
d_call: -; j_call: TRBJ2-5; v_call: TRBV4-2; clone_size: -; cdr3_aa: CASSQDETQYF; cdr3_nt: TGTGCCAGCAGCCAAGATGAGACCCAGTACTTC
d_call: TRBD1; j_call: TRBJ1-1; v_call: TRBV27; clone_size: -; cdr3_aa: CASRTGRTEAFF; cdr3_nt: TGTGCCAGCCGGACAGGGAGGACTGAAGCTTTCTTT
d_call: TRBD1; j_call: TRBJ2-2; v_call: TRBV10-3; clone_size: -; cdr3_aa: CAISEFGDRNTGELFF; cdr3_nt: TGTGCCATCAGTGAGTTTGGGGACAGGAACACCGGGGAGCTGTTTTTT
d_call: -; j_call: TRBJ2-1; v_call: TRBV30; clone_size: -; cdr3_aa: CAWSLPNEQFF; cdr3_nt: TGTGCCTGGAGTCTCCCCAATGAGCAGTTCTTC
d_call: -; j_call: TRBJ1-4; v_call: TRBV4-1; clone_size: -; cdr3_aa: CASSVRGPSEKLFF; cdr3_nt: TGCGCCAGCAGCGTCCGGGGCCCAAGCGAAAAACTGTTTTTT
d_call: -; j_call: TRBJ1-6; v_call: TRBV7-2; clone_size: -; cdr3_aa: CASSFRRANSPLHF; cdr3_nt: TGTGCCAGCAGCTTCAGAAGGGCCAATTCACCCCTCCACTTT
d_call: TRBD1; j_call: TRBJ2-7; v_call: TRBV6-6; clone_size: -; cdr3_aa: CASSLKGRGLYEQYF; cdr3_nt: TGTGCCAGCAGTTTGAAAGGCAGGGGGCTTTACGAGCAGTACTTC
d_call: -; j_call: TRBJ2-1; v_call: TRBV10-3; clone_size: once; cdr3_aa: CAISVIPGKGNEQFF; cdr3_nt: TGTGCCATCAGTGTAATCCCCGGAAAAGGGAATGAGCAGTTCTTC
d_call: -; j_call: TRBJ1-3; v_call: TRBV30; clone_size: -; cdr3_aa: CAWSVPGPYSGNTIYF; cdr3_nt: TGTGCCTGGAGTGTACCCGGTCCTTACTCTGGAAACACCATATATTTT
d_call: TRBD1; j_call: TRBJ1-1; v_call: TRBV5-4; clone_size: -; cdr3_aa: CASRLRLTGMNTEAFF; cdr3_nt: TGTGCCAGCAGATTACGTCTGACAGGGATGAACACTGAAGCTTTCTTT
d_call: -; j_call: TRBJ1-1; v_call: TRBV6-5; clone_size: -; cdr3_aa: CASSTRVENTEAFF; cdr3_nt: TGTGCCAGCAGTACCAGGGTGGAGAACACTGAAGCTTTCTTT
d_call: TRBD1; j_call: TRBJ1-4; v_call: TRBV7-2; clone_size: -; cdr3_aa: CASSSGQGGEKLFF; cdr3_nt: TGTGCCAGCAGCAGTGGACAGGGAGGTGAAAAACTGTTTTTT
d_call: TRBD1; j_call: TRBJ1-2; v_call: TRBV5-7; clone_size: -; cdr3_aa: CASSSQGGSYGYTF; cdr3_nt: TGTGCCAGCAGCTCACAGGGGGGGAGCTATGGCTACACCTTC
d_call: -; j_call: TRBJ1-6; v_call: TRBV7-9; clone_size: few; cdr3_aa: CASASQGGSPLHF; cdr3_nt: TGTGCCAGCGCCTCCCAAGGCGGTTCACCCCTCCACTTT
d_call: TRBD1; j_call: TRBJ1-1; v_call: TRBV5-1; clone_size: -; cdr3_aa: CASSSNGQGMNTEAFF; cdr3_nt: TGCGCCAGCAGCTCAAATGGACAGGGCATGAACACTGAAGCTTTCTTT
d_call: TRBD2; j_call: TRBJ2-1; v_call: TRBV4-3; clone_size: -; cdr3_aa: CASSQDDSGASSSYNEQFF; cdr3_nt: TGCGCCAGCAGCCAAGATGATAGCGGGGCTAGCAGCTCCTACAATGAGCAGTTCTTC
d_call: TRBD2; j_call: TRBJ2-3; v_call: TRBV5-6; clone_size: -; cdr3_aa: CASSDWTSGGPTDTQYF; cdr3_nt: TGTGCCAGCAGCGACTGGACTAGCGGGGGGCCAACAGATACGCAGTATTTT
d_call: -; j_call: TRBJ1-1; v_call: TRBV7-3; clone_size: -; cdr3_aa: CASSFSPGNTEAFF; cdr3_nt: TGTGCCAGCAGCTTTTCCCCAGGGAACACTGAAGCTTTCTTT
d_call: TRBD1; j_call: TRBJ1-2; v_call: TRBV10-3; clone_size: -; cdr3_aa: CATADRRNYGYTF; cdr3_nt: TGTGCCACCGCGGACAGGCGGAACTATGGCTACACCTTC
d_call: -; j_call: TRBJ1-4; v_call: TRBV15; clone_size: -; cdr3_aa: CATRDPNEKLFF; cdr3_nt: TGTGCCACTCGGGACCCCAATGAAAAACTGTTTTTT
d_call: TRBD1; j_call: TRBJ1-5; v_call: TRBV7-8; clone_size: -; cdr3_aa: CASSSDRVRSNQPQHF; cdr3_nt: TGTGCCAGCAGCTCGGACAGGGTTCGAAGCAATCAGCCCCAGCATTTT
d_call: -; j_call: TRBJ1-4; v_call: TRBV9; clone_size: once; cdr3_aa: CASSVGFVNEKLFF; cdr3_nt: TGTGCCAGCAGCGTAGGTTTCGTGAATGAAAAACTGTTTTTT
d_call: -; j_call: TRBJ2-6; v_call: TRBV28; clone_size: -; cdr3_aa: CASTFSRGSGANVLTF; cdr3_nt: TGTGCCAGCACCTTCTCACGGGGGTCTGGGGCCAACGTCCTGACTTTC
d_call: -; j_call: TRBJ2-5; v_call: TRBV4-3; clone_size: -; cdr3_aa: CASSQDPIGLKRTQYF; cdr3_nt: TGCGCCAGCAGCCAAGATCCAATTGGACTCAAGAGGACCCAGTACTTC
d_call: -; j_call: TRBJ2-1; v_call: TRBV5-4; clone_size: -; cdr3_aa: CASSWGLWAAVNEQFF; cdr3_nt: TGTGCCAGCAGCTGGGGGCTTTGGGCAGCTGTCAATGAGCAGTTCTTC
d_call: -; j_call: TRBJ2-5; v_call: TRBV29-1; clone_size: few; cdr3_aa: CSTEKAPQETQYF; cdr3_nt: TGCAGCACCGAAAAGGCTCCACAAGAGACCCAGTACTTC
d_call: -; j_call: TRBJ2-1; v_call: TRBV5-1; clone_size: -; cdr3_aa: CASSRDLTYNEQFF; cdr3_nt: TGCGCCAGCAGCCGGGATTTAACTTACAATGAGCAGTTCTTC
d_call: TRBD1; j_call: TRBJ2-3; v_call: TRBV2; clone_size: -; cdr3_aa: CASSTGQVPTDTQYF; cdr3_nt: TGTGCCAGCAGTACCGGACAGGTGCCCACAGATACGCAGTATTTT
d_call: -; j_call: TRBJ2-3; v_call: TRBV6-5; clone_size: once; cdr3_aa: CASSSGQRTDTQYF; cdr3_nt: TGTGCCAGCAGCTCAGGACAGCGCACAGATACGCAGTATTTT
d_call: -; j_call: TRBJ1-3; v_call: TRBV9; clone_size: -; cdr3_aa: CASSVSPFGTSGNTIYF; cdr3_nt: TGTGCCAGCAGCGTCTCCCCGTTCGGGACCTCTGGAAACACCATATATTTT
d_call: TRBD1; j_call: TRBJ2-2; v_call: TRBV19; clone_size: -; cdr3_aa: CASSPTGTGELFF; cdr3_nt: TGTGCCAGTAGTCCGACAGGGACCGGGGAGCTGTTTTTT
d_call: TRBD1; j_call: TRBJ2-3; v_call: TRBV5-4; clone_size: -; cdr3_aa: CASSSDRWEDTQYF; cdr3_nt: TGTGCCAGCAGCTCGGACAGGTGGGAAGATACGCAGTATTTT
d_call: -; j_call: TRBJ2-1; v_call: TRBV28; clone_size: -; cdr3_aa: CASSLWQGNEQFF; cdr3_nt: TGTGCCAGCAGTTTATGGCAGGGCAATGAGCAGTTCTTC
d_call: -; j_call: TRBJ2-1; v_call: TRBV11-3; clone_size: -; cdr3_aa: CASSPRGSSYNEQFF; cdr3_nt: TGTGCCAGCAGCCCCCGGGGAAGCTCCTACAATGAGCAGTTCTTC